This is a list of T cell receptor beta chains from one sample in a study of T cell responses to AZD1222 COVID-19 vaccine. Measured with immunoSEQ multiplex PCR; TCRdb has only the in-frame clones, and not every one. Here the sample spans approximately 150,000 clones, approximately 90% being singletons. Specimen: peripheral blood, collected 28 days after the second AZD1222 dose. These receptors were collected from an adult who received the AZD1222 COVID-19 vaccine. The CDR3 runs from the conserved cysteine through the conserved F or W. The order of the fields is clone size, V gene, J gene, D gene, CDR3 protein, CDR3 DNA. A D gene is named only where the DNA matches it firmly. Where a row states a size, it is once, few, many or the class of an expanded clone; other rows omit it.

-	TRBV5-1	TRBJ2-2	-	CASRTSDSPGELFF	TGCGCCAGCCGAACCTCTGACAGCCCCGGGGAGCTGTTTTTT
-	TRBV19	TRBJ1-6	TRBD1	CASMGQRSYNSPLHF	TGTGCCAGTATGGGACAGCGCTCCTATAATTCACCCCTCCACTTT
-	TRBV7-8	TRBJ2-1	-	CASRRTRDNEQFF	TGTGCCAGCAGACGTACCCGGGACAATGAGCAGTTCTTC
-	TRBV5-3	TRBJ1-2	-	CARSKRWVSFLYGYTF	TGTGCCAGAAGCAAGAGATGGGTGTCCTTTTTGTATGGCTACACCTTC
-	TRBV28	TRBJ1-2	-	CARHAVHGYTF	TGTGCCAGACACGCGGTTCATGGCTACACCTTC
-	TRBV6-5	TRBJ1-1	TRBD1	CASSYPGQGGPEAFF	TGTGCCAGCAGTTACCCAGGACAGGGCGGGCCTGAAGCTTTCTTT
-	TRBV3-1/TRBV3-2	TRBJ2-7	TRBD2	CASSQVGSGSGGAGEQYF	TGTGCCAGCAGCCAAGTTGGCTCCGGTAGCGGGGGGGCCGGCGAGCAGTACTTC
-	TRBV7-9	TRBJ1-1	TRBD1	CASSLGQGEDTEAFF	TGTGCCAGCAGCTTAGGACAGGGGGAGGACACTGAAGCTTTCTTT
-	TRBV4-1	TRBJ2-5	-	CASSPLGPDLGAETQYF	TGCGCCAGCAGCCCCCTAGGGCCAGATCTAGGAGCAGAGACCCAGTACTTC
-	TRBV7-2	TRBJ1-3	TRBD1	CASSLDRPNSGNTIYF	TGTGCCAGCAGCTTGGACAGGCCCAACTCTGGAAACACCATATATTTT
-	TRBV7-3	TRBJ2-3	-	CASSPHPQGLGSTDTQYF	TGTGCCAGCAGCCCGCACCCTCAGGGTTTAGGAAGCACAGATACGCAGTATTTT
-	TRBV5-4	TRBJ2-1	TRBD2	CASSWGGSYNEQFF	TGTGCCAGCAGTTGGGGGGGTTCCTACAATGAGCAGTTCTTC
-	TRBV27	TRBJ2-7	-	CASSLSAILSYEQYF	TGTGCCAGCAGTTTAAGCGCAATCCTCTCCTACGAGCAGTACTTC
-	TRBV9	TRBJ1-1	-	CASSVGLGGNTEAFF	TGTGCCAGCAGCGTAGGGCTGGGTGGGAACACTGAAGCTTTCTTT
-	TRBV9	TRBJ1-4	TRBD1	CASSPGGDRVEKLFF	TGTGCCAGCAGCCCCGGCGGGGACAGGGTTGAAAAACTGTTTTTT
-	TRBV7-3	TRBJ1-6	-	CASSQDGRENSPLHF	TGTGCCAGCAGCCAGGACGGAAGGGAGAATTCACCCCTCCACTTT
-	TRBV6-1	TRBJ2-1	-	CASSGNPGFTRRFYEQFF	TGTGCCAGCAGTGGGAACCCCGGATTCACCCGAAGATTCTATGAGCAGTTCTTC
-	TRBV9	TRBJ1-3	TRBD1	CASSVGQGLGNTIYF	TGTGCCAGCAGCGTAGGACAGGGGCTGGGAAACACCATATATTTT
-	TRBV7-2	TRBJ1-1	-	CASRTGRTEAFF	TGTGCCAGCAGAACGGGACGAACTGAAGCTTTCTTT
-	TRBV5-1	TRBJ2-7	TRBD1	CASSPILSGQGKTYEQYF	TGCGCCAGCAGCCCCATACTTTCCGGACAGGGAAAAACCTACGAGCAGTACTTC
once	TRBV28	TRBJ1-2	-	CASSPSGRVNYGYTF	TGTGCCAGCAGTCCTTCTGGGCGCGTTAACTATGGCTACACCTTC
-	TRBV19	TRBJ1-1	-	CASSISVLNTEAFF	TGTGCCAGTAGTATATCAGTCTTGAACACTGAAGCTTTCTTT
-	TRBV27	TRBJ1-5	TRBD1	CASSFLIQGASRQPQHF	TGTGCCAGCAGTTTTTTAATCCAGGGGGCATCTCGTCAGCCCCAGCATTTT
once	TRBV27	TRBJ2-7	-	CASSSPADSVPYEQYF	TGTGCCAGCAGTTCACCAGCCGACAGTGTGCCCTACGAGCAGTACTTC
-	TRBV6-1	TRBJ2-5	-	CASSEGWGSGTQYF	TGTGCCAGCAGTGAGGGTTGGGGGTCCGGGACCCAGTACTTC
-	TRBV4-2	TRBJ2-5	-	CASSPSTFVGETQYF	TGTGCCAGCAGCCCCTCCACCTTCGTGGGAGAGACCCAGTACTTC
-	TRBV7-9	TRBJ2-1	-	CASSQSYNEQFF	TGTGCCAGCAGTCAATCCTACAATGAGCAGTTCTTC
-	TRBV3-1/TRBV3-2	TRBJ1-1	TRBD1	CASSHQGGRDRGGWAFF	TGTGCCAGCAGCCACCAAGGGGGCCGGGACAGGGGAGGTTGGGCTTTCTTT
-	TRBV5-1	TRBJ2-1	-	CASSLGGLRNEQFF	TGCGCCAGCAGCTTGGGTGGGTTACGGAATGAGCAGTTCTTC
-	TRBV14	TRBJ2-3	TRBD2	CASSQVRLAGPSTDTQYF	TGTGCCAGCAGCCAAGTAAGGCTAGCGGGGCCAAGCACAGATACGCAGTATTTT
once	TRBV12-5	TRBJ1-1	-	CASGLDGGNTEAFF	TGTGCTAGTGGTTTGGACGGGGGGAACACTGAAGCTTTCTTT
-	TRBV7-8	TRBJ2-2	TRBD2	CASSVGTSGMVGELFF	TGTGCCAGCAGCGTAGGGACTAGCGGGATGGTCGGGGAGCTGTTTTTT
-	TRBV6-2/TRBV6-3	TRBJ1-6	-	CASSHPRGGLPLHF	TGTGCCAGCAGTCACCCGAGGGGAGGTTTGCCCCTCCACTTT
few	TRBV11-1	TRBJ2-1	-	CASRHSNEQFF	TGTGCCAGCAGACATAGTAATGAGCAGTTCTTC
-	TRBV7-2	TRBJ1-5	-	CASSSQGGQPQHF	TGTGCCAGCAGCTCCCAGGGTGGTCAGCCCCAGCATTTT
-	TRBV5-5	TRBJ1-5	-	CASSLDGGSGRILLNQPQHF	TGTGCCAGCAGCTTGGATGGGGGGTCGGGACGGATCCTTCTTAATCAGCCCCAGCATTTT
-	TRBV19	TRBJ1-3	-	CASSMINSGNTIYF	TGTGCCAGTAGTATGATAAACTCTGGAAACACCATATATTTT
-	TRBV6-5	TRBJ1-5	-	CASSYGRGSNQPQHF	TGTGCCAGCAGTTACGGCAGGGGAAGCAATCAGCCCCAGCATTTT
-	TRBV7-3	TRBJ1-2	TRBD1	CASSSTGVGGYTF	TGTGCCAGCAGCTCGACAGGGGTAGGCGGCTACACCTTC
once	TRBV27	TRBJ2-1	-	CASSLSGGRNEQFF	TGTGCCAGCAGTTTATCCGGGGGGCGCAATGAGCAGTTCTTC
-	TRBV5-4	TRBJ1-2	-	CASSLNPTDSGGYTF	TGTGCCAGCAGCTTAAACCCGACCGATAGTGGTGGCTACACCTTC
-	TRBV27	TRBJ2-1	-	CASSQPRDNEQFF	TGTGCCAGCAGTCAGCCCCGGGACAATGAGCAGTTCTTC
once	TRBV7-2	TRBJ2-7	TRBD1	CASSLYRGYEQYF	TGTGCCAGCAGCTTATACAGGGGGTACGAGCAGTACTTC
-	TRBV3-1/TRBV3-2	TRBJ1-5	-	CASSQDLVQPQHF	TGTGCCAGCAGCCAAGATCTAGTCCAGCCCCAGCATTTT
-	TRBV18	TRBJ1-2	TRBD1	CASSLDQTGDDGYTF	TGTGCCAGCTCACTCGACCAGACAGGGGACGATGGCTACACCTTC
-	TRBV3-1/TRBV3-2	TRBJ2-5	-	CASSQDRQGRGETQYF	TGTGCCAGCAGCCAAGATAGACAGGGGAGGGGGGAGACCCAGTACTTC
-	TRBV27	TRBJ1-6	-	CASATGADNSPLHF	TGTGCCAGCGCTACTGGGGCGGATAATTCACCCCTCCACTTT
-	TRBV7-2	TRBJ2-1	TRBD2	CASRQSGGAVREQFF	TGTGCCAGCAGGCAAAGCGGGGGGGCGGTCCGGGAGCAGTTCTTC